This TCR beta chain stems from a study of control samples from healthy donors and cancer patients. The CDR3 length is 16 residues. The junction had 8 bases not matched to a gene; V was cut back by 2 bases and J by 2 bases. Germline values: CDR1 MNHEY, CDR2 SVGAGI. The method was immunoSEQ multiplex PCR; TCRdb's version includes in-frame clones alone and lacks a portion of them. The data hold approximately 70,000 clones, with 84% observed a single time. The chain employs TRBV6-5 and TRBJ2-5; TRBD2 matches at 7 bases. Sequencing was performed on blood. This receptor was identified in a man aged 50 to 59 in good health. In DNA form, the CDR3 reads TGTGCCAGCAGTTACAACAAGCGGGGAGTACAAGAGACCCAGTACTTC. It translates to CASSYNKRGVQETQYF.